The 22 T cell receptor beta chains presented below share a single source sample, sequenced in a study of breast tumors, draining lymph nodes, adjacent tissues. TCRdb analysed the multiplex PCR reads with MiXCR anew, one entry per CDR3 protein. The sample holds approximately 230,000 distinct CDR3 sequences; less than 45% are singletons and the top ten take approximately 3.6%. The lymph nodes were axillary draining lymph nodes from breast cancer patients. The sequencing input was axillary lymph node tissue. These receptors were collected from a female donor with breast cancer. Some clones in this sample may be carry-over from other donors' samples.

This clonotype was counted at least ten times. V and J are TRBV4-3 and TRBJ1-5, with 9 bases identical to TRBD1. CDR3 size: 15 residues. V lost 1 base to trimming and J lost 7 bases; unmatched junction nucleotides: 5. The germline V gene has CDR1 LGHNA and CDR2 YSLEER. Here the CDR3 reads CASSQGTGGGQPQHF. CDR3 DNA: TGCGCCAGCAGCCAAGGAACAGGGGGCGGCCAGCCCCAGCATTTT.

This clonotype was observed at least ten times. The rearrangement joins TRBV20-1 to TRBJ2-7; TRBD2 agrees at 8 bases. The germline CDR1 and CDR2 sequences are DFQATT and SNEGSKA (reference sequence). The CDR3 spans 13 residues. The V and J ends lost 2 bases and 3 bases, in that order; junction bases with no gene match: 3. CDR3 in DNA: TGCAGTGCTAGAAGACTAGCGCGCTACGAGCAGTACTTC. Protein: CSARRLARYEQYF.

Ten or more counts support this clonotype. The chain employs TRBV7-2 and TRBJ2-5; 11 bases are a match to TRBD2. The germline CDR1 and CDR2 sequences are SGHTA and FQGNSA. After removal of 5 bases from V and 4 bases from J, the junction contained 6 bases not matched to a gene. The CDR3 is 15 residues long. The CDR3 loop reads CASSLSGGARETQYF. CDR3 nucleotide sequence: TGTGCCAGCAGCCTTAGCGGGGGGGCCCGAGAGACCCAGTACTTC.

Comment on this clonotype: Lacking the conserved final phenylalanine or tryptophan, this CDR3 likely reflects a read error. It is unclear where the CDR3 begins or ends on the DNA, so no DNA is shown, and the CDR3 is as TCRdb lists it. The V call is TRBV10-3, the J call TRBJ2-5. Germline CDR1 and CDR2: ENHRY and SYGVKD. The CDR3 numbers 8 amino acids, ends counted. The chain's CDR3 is CAISESTG.

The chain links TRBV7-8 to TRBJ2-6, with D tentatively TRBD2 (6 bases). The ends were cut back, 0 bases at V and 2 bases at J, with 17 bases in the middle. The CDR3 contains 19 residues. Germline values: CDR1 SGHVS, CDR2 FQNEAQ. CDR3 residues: CASSLALAGSFTGANVLTF. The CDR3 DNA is TGTGCCAGCAGCTTAGCGTTGGCGGGGAGCTTCACTGGGGCCAACGTCCTGACTTTC.

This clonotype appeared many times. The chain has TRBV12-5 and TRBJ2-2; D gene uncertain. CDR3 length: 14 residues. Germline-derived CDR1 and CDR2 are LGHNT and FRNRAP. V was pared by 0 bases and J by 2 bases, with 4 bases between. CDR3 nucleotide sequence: TGTGCTAGTGGTTTGGTACCAAACACCGGGGAGCTGTTTTTT. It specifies CASGLVPNTGELFF.

The CDR3 spells CASSLPYFAGAEAFF. The DNA of the CDR3 is TGTGCCAGCAGCTTACCATACTTTGCGGGGGCTGAAGCTTTCTTT. V is TRBV7-9 and J is TRBJ1-1, with D tentatively TRBD1 (5 bases). The CDR3 runs 15 residues. Trimming stripped 2 bases from V and 6 bases from J, with 16 bases between. Germline CDR1 is SEHNR and CDR2 is FQNEAQ (reference sequence).

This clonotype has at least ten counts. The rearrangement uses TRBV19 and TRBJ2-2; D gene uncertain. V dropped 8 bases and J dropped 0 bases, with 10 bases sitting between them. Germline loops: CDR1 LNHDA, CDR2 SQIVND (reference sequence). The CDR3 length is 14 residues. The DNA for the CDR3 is TGTGCCAGTCGGCGAAACGCGAACACCGGGGAGCTGTTTTTT. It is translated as CASRRNANTGELFF.

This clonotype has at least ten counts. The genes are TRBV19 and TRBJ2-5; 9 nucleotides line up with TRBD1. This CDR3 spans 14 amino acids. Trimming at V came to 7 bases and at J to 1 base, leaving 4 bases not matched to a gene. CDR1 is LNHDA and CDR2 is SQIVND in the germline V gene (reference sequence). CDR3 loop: CASNRDRAQETQYF. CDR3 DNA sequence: TGTGCCAGTAACCGGGACAGGGCCCAAGAGACCCAGTACTTC.

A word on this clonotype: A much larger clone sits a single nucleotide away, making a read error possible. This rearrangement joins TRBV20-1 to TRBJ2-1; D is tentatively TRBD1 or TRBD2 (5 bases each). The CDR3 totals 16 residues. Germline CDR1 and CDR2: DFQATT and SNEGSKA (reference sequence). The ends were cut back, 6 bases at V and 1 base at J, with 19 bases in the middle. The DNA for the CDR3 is TGCAGTGCGCAGCCCGTTCGGGGCAGGTCCTACAATGAGCAGTTCTTC. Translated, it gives CSAQPVRGRSYNEQFF.

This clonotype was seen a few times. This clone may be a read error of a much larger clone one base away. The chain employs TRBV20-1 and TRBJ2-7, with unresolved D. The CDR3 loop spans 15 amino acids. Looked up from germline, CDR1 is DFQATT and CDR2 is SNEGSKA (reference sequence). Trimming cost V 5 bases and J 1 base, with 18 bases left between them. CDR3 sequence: CSAGNPDGRSYEQYF. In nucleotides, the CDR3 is TGCAGTGCTGGCAACCCGGACGGGCGGTCCTACGAGCAGTACTTC.

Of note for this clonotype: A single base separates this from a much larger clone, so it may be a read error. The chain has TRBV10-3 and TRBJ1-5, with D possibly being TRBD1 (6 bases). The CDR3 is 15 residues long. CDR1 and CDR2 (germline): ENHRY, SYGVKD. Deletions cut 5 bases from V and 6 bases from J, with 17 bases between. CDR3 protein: CAISYPEGGVQPQHF. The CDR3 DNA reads TGTGCCATCAGTTACCCCGAAGGGGGAGTTCAGCCCCAGCATTTT.

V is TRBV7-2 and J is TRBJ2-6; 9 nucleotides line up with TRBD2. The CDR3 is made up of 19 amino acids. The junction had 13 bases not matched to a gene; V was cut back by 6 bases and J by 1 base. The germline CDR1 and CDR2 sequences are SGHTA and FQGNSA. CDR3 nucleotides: TGTGCCAGCAGATCGCGGGGGGCAGCGGGAGGATCTGGGGCCAACGTCCTGACTTTC. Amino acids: CASRSRGAAGGSGANVLTF. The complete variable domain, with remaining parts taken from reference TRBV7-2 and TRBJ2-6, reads GAGVSQSPSNKVTEKGKDVELRCDPISGHTALYWYRQSLGQGLEFLIYFQGNSAPDKSGLPSDRFSAERTGGSVSTLTIQRTQQEDSAVYLCASRSRGAAGGSGANVLTFGAGSRLTVL.

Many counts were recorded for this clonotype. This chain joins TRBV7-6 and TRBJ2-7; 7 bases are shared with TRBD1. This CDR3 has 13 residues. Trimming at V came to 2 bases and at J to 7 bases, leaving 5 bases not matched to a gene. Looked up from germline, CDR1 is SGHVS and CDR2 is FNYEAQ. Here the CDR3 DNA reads TGTGCCAGCAGCTTAAGACAGGGACCGGAGCAGTACTTC. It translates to CASSLRQGPEQYF.

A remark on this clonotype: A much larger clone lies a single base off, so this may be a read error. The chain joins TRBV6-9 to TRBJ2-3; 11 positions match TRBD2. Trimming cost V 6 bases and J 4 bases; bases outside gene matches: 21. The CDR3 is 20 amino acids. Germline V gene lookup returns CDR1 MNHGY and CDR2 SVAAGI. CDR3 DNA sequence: TGTGCCAGCAGCCATACGGGGGGTATACCGGGACTAGCGGCCGCAGATACGCAGTATTTT. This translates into CASSHTGGIPGLAAADTQYF.

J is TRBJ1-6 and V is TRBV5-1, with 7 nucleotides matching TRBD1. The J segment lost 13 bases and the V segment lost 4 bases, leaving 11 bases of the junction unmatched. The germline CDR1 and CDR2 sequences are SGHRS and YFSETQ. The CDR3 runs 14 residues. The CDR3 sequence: CASSETGDRSPLHF. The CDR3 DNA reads TGCGCCAGCAGCGAAACAGGGGATAGGTCCCCCCTCCACTTT.

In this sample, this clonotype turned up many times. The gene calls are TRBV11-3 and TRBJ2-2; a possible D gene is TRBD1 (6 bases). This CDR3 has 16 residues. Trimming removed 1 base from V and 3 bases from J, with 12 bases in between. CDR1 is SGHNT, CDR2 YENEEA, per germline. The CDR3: CASSLGPRGDTGELFF. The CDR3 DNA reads TGTGCCAGCAGCTTAGGACCCAGGGGAGACACCGGGGAGCTGTTTTTT.

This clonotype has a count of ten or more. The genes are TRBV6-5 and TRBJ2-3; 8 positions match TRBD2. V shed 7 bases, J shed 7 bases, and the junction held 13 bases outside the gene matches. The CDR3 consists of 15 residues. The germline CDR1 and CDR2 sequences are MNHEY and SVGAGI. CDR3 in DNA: TGTGCCAGCACCCCCACCCCGGGAGGGCTTTATACGCAGTATTTT. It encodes CASTPTPGGLYTQYF.

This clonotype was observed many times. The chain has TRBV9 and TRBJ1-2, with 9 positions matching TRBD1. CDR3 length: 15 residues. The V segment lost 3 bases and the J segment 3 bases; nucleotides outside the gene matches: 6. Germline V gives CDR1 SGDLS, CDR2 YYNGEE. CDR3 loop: CASSGSWTGDYGYTF. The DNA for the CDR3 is TGTGCCAGCAGCGGATCTTGGACAGGGGACTATGGCTACACCTTC.

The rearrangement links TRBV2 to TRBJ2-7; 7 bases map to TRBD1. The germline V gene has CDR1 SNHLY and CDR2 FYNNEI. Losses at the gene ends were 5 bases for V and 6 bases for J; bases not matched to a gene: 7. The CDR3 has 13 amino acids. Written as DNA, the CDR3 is TGTGCCAGCAGTAGCGACAGGGTAAGCGAGCAGTACTTC. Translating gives CASSSDRVSEQYF.

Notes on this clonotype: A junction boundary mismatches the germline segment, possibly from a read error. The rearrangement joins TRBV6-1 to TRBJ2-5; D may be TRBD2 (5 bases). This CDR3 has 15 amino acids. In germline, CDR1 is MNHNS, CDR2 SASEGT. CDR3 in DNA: TGTGCCAGCAGTCAAGCGGAACTATACTATGAGACCCAGTACTTC. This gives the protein CASSQAELYYETQYF.

This CDR3 is CASISSGTGSEKLFF. In nucleotides, the CDR3 is TGTGCCAGTATCAGCAGCGGGACAGGGTCGGAAAAACTGTTTTTT. The chain combines TRBV19 with TRBJ1-4; TRBD1 matches at 9 bases. This CDR3 region has 15 residues. J was trimmed by 8 bases and V by 7 bases; bases with no gene match: 11. Germline CDR1 and CDR2: LNHDA and SQIVND (reference sequence).